This TCR beta chain was recorded in a study of CD8+ T cells in alopecia areata. Germline CDR1 reads GTSNPN; CDR2 reads SVGIG (reference sequence). This CDR3 has 14 residues. Trimming removed 4 bases at V and 3 bases at J, with 15 bases between. Extraction of RNA preceded its reverse transcription into cDNA, which served as the sequencing template. Repertoires were generated with immunoSEQ multiplex PCR, while TCRdb's copy carries only in-frame clones and drops some. The table shows more than 150,000 clones, with about 51% occurring only once. Study results and caveats: Tofacitinib significantly decreased scalp clonality and expanded CD8+ clones among top 100. Lesional scalp, especially alopecia totalis/universalis, showed higher clonality than normal scalp.

Treatment: oral pan-JAK inhibitor, 5-10 mg twice daily. This clone was seen only a few times. Antigen unknown. The sequencing here drew on CD8+ T cells sorted from blood, taken between weeks 51 and 54, from a patient treated with tofacitinib. The chain recombines TRBV30 with TRBJ1-2; D remains ambiguous. This receptor was obtained from a human donor with alopecia areata. This CDR3 reads CAWTQDVGYYGYTF. In DNA form, the CDR3 reads TGTGCCTGGACCCAGGACGTCGGATACTATGGCTACACCTTC.